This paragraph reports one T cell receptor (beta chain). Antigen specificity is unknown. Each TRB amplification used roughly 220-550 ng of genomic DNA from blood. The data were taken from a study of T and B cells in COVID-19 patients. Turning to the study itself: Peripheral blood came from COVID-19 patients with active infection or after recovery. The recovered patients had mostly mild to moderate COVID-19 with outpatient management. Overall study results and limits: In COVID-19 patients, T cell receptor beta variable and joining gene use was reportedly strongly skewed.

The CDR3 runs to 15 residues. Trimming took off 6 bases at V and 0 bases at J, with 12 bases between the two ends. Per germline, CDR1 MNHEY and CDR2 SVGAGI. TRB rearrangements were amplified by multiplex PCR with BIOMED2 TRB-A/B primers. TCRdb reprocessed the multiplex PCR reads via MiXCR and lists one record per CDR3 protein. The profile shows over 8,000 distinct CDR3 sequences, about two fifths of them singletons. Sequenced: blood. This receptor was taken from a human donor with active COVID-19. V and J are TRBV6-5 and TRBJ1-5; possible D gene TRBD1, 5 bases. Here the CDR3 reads CASRATAISNQPQHF. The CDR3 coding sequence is TGTGCCAGCAGGGCGACAGCCATTAGCAATCAGCCCCAGCATTTT.